These T cell receptor beta chains were read from a single sample in a study of shared clonotypes between healthy human individuals. Sequenced by immunoSEQ multiplex PCR; TCRdb stores in-frame clones only, minus some. The sample holds about 2.2 million clones; roughly 95% are singletons and the top ten take about 1.7%. Sequencing used naive CD8+ T cells from PBMCs. The origin of the receptors is a man aged 18 to 29 in good health. Some clones in this sample may be carry-over from other donors' samples. The CDR3 runs from the conserved cysteine through the conserved F or W. D genes are given only for firm matches. Some rows mark clone size as missing; the rest say once, few, many or name a class of expanded clone.

D gene	V gene	J gene	clone size	CDR3 protein	CDR3 DNA
.	TRBV7-2	TRBJ2-7	.	CASRGTPRYDEQYF	TGTGCCAGCAGAGGGACCCCCCGGTACGACGAGCAGTACTTC
TRBD1	TRBV4-3	TRBJ1-4	.	CASSQILTGTGGAGGEKLFF	TGCGCCAGCAGCCAAATTCTTACCGGGACAGGGGGCGCCGGCGGTGAAAAACTGTTTTTT
.	TRBV20-1	TRBJ1-2	.	CTPAGVYGYTF	TGCACCCCGGCTGGGGTCTATGGCTACACCTTC
.	TRBV5-6	TRBJ1-1	few	CASSLGVNTEAFF	TGTGCCAGCAGCTTGGGGGTGAACACTGAAGCTTTCTTT
.	TRBV15	TRBJ2-7	once	CATSRGVVSYEQYF	TGTGCCACCAGCAGAGGTGTAGTATCCTACGAGCAGTACTTC
.	TRBV13	TRBJ2-1	.	CASSLRDNEQFF	TGTGCCAGCAGCTTAAGGGACAATGAGCAGTTCTTC
.	TRBV18	TRBJ2-5	.	CASSPVPGSKETQYF	TGTGCCAGCTCACCCGTGCCCGGGAGTAAAGAGACCCAGTACTTC
.	TRBV10-3	TRBJ2-7	.	CAIREIGLYYEQYF	TGTGCCATCAGGGAAATTGGCTTATACTACGAGCAGTACTTC
.	TRBV11-2	TRBJ2-7	.	CASSRGPYEQYF	TGTGCCAGCAGCCGGGGACCATACGAGCAGTACTTC
.	TRBV10-3	TRBJ2-7	.	CASTPKESSYEQYF	TGTGCCTCCACCCCAAAGGAAAGCTCCTACGAGCAGTACTTC
.	TRBV4-1	TRBJ1-1	.	CASSQRGETEAFF	TGCGCCAGCAGCCAGCGCGGGGAAACTGAAGCTTTCTTT
.	TRBV4-2	TRBJ1-1	.	CASSQDAPVTEAFF	TGTGCCAGCAGCCAAGACGCCCCGGTGACTGAAGCTTTCTTT
.	TRBV6-6	TRBJ1-2	.	CASSYFRDSLFYGYTF	TGTGCCAGCAGTTACTTCCGAGACAGTCTTTTCTATGGCTACACCTTC
.	TRBV28	TRBJ1-4	.	CASSSVTEGPLTHPF	TGTGCCAGCAGTTCGGTGACAGAGGGCCCCCTCACTCACCCTTTT
TRBD1	TRBV5-6	TRBJ2-6	.	CASSERTPGGPSGANVLTF	TGTGCCAGCAGCGAACGTACTCCAGGGGGCCCCTCTGGGGCCAACGTCCTGACTTTC
.	TRBV7-6	TRBJ2-7	once	CASSSRLGYEQYF	TGTGCCAGCAGCTCAAGGCTAGGCTACGAGCAGTACTTC
TRBD2	TRBV9	TRBJ2-1	.	CASSALLAGAGDEQFF	TGTGCCAGCAGCGCCCTACTAGCGGGAGCCGGGGATGAGCAGTTCTTC
.	TRBV5-6	TRBJ2-1	.	CASSPGDNEQFF	TGTGCCAGCAGCCCGGGGGACAATGAGCAGTTCTTC
.	TRBV5-1	TRBJ2-1	.	CASSSPRNEQFF	TGCGCCAGCAGCTCCCCACGAAATGAGCAGTTCTTC
TRBD1	TRBV6-5	TRBJ2-7	once	CASSGDSLPTHEQYF	TGTGCCAGCAGTGGGGACAGCCTTCCCACCCACGAGCAGTACTTC
.	TRBV9	TRBJ1-1	.	CASSPTGSTEAFF	TGTGCCAGCAGCCCTACAGGGTCCACTGAAGCTTTCTTT
TRBD1	TRBV18	TRBJ2-6	.	CASSPWDRGASGANVLTF	TGTGCCAGCTCACCTTGGGACAGGGGGGCTTCTGGGGCCAACGTCCTGACTTTC
.	TRBV4-1	TRBJ2-1	.	CASSRLPGRTLGNEQFF	TGCGCCAGCAGCCGTCTTCCGGGGAGGACTCTAGGCAATGAGCAGTTCTTC
TRBD2	TRBV7-9	TRBJ2-7	.	CASSPTSGSYEQYF	TGTGCCAGCAGCCCCACTAGCGGCTCCTACGAGCAGTACTTC
.	TRBV7-2	TRBJ1-1	.	CASSLGATEAFF	TGTGCCAGCAGCTTAGGGGCCACTGAAGCTTTCTTT
.	TRBV25-1	TRBJ2-3	.	CASSFPRGATDTQYF	TGTGCCAGCAGCTTCCCCAGAGGGGCCACAGATACGCAGTATTTT
TRBD2	TRBV10-3	TRBJ2-1	once	CAISTPGTSGRSSYNEQFF	TGTGCCATCAGTACCCCCGGGACTAGCGGAAGGAGCTCCTACAATGAGCAGTTCTTC
.	TRBV11-2	TRBJ2-1	.	CASRNNQRQRLNNEQFF	TGTGCCAGCAGAAATAATCAAAGACAGCGTCTTAACAATGAGCAGTTCTTC
.	TRBV7-6	TRBJ2-2	.	CASSYPADANTGELFF	TGTGCCAGCAGTTACCCGGCGGACGCGAACACCGGGGAGCTGTTTTTT
.	TRBV7-3	TRBJ2-3	.	CASSLVQGVSSDTQYF	TGTGCCAGCAGCCTTGTTCAGGGTGTCAGTTCAGATACGCAGTATTTT
.	TRBV28	TRBJ2-3	.	CASSLTTFSADPTDTQYF	TGTGCCAGCAGTTTAACGACCTTCTCGGCGGATCCCACAGATACGCAGTATTTT